Here is one TCR beta chain with its context. Antigen: not known. This CDR3 comprises 11 residues. The germline V gene has CDR1 MDHEN and CDR2 SYDVKM. V lost 7 bases and J 6 bases, leaving 7 bases between the germline ends. The data derive from a study of T cell responses to AZD1222 COVID-19 vaccine. Clones were read by immunoSEQ multiplex PCR, and TCRdb kept only the in-frame ones, dropping some. Of 140,000 to 150,000 clones listed, 85% to 95% are singletons. Whole-study results and caveats: White British people made up most donors, females outnumbered males, and clonal diversity was possibly underestimated.

This chain links TRBV28 with TRBJ2-1; D gene unclear. The receptor was isolated from an adult who had recovered from COVID-19. Sequencing used peripheral blood, obtained after recovery from COVID-19. The CDR3 sequence is CASKVANEQFF. CDR3 coding DNA: TGTGCCAGCAAGGTGGCCAATGAGCAGTTCTTC. The variable domain in full, with the rest retrieved from reference TRBV28 and TRBJ2-1, is DVKVTQSSRYLVKRTGEKVFLECVQDMDHENMFWYRQDPGLGLRLIYFSYDVKMKEKGDIPEGYSVSREKKERFSLILESASTNQTSMYLCASKVANEQFFGPGTRLTVL.